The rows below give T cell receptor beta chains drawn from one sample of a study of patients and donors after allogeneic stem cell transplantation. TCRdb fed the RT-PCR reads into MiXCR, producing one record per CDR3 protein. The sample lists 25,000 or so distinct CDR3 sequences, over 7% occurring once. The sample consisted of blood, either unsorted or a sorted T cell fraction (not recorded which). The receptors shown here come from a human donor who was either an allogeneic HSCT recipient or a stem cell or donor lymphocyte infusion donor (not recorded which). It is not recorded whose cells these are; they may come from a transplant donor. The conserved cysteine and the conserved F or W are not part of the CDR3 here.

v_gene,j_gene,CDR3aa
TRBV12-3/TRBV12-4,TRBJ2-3,ASSLRQTGADTQY
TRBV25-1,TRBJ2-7,ASRTSGSYEQY
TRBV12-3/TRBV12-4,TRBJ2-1,ASSLAGTSSEQF
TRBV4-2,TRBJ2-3,ASSQDWASGGLSTDTQY
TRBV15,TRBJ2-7,ATSQAGGPSEQY
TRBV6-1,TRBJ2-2,ASRTGLRTGELF
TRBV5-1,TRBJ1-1,ASSWGKNTEAF
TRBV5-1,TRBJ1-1,ASSHLFGQGVRTEAF
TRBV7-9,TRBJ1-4,ASSRGSPQGVGEKLF
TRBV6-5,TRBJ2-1,ASSYRGSSYNEQF
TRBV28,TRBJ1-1,ASKFPGNTEAF
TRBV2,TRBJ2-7,ASRGTSGTYEQY
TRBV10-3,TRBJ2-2,AISESGHYSNTGELF
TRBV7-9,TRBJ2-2,ASRLSSGGANTGELF
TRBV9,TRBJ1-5,ASSVAAEDQPQH
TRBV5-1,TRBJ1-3,ASSLALPGRDTIY
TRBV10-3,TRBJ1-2,ALWTGDYGYT
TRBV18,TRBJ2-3,ASSPVVVQEHNTQY
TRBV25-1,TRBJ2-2,ASSDPSGRGNTGELF
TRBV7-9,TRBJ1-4,ASIRGEAGEKLF
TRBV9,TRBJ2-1,ASSPGGGSYNEQF
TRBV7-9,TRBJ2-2,ASSPEVGQGSTGELF
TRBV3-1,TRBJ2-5,ASSPGPIETQY
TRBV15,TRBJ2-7,ATSEGTGSYEQY
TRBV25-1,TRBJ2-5,ASSEYRLEGTQY
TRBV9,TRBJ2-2,ASSTRTGELF
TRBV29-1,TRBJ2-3,SAEGTDTQY
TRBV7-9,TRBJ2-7,ASSLMTGVAEQY
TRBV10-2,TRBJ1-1,ASSDRQAIHTKAF
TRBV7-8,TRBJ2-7,ASSLRWDEQY
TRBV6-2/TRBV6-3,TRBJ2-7,ASSAYRVGLPYEQY
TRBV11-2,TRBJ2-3,ASSLDRSDTQY
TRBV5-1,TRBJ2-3,ASSLAASGHSTDTQY
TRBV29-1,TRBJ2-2,SVARSGDHTGELF
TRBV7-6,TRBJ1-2,ASSPSLGSDGYT
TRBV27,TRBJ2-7,ASRHSPYEQY
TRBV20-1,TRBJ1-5,SAGPWGRYSNQPQH
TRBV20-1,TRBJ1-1,SARDYTGGNTEAF
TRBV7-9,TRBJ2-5,ASSPLETQY
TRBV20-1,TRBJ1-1,SALKNRDLNTEAF
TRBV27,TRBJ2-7,ASSLGRAYEQY
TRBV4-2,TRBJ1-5,ASSQDGSNSNQPQH
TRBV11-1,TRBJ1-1,ASRAPIGTLALKDTEAF
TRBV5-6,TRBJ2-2,ASSPGLAGGPEFASGELF
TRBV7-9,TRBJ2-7,ASSHRTSGRDEQY
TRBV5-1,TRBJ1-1,ASSLVLENTEAF